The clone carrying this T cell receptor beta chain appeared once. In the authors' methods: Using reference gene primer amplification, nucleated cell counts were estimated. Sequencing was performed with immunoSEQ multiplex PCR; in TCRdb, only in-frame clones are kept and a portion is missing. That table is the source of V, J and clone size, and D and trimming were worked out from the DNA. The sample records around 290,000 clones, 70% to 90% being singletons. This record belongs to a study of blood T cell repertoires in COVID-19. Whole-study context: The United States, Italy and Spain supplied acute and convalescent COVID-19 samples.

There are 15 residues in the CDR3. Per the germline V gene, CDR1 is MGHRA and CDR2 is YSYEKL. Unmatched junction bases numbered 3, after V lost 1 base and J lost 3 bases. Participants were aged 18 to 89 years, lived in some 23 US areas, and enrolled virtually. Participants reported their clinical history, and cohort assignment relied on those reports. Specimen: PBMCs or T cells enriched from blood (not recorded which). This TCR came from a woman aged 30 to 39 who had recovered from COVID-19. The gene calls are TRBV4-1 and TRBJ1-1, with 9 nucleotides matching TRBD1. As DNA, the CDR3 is TGCGCCAGCAGCCAAGCGGGACAGGGATACACTGAAGCTTTCTTT. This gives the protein CASSQAGQGYTEAFF.